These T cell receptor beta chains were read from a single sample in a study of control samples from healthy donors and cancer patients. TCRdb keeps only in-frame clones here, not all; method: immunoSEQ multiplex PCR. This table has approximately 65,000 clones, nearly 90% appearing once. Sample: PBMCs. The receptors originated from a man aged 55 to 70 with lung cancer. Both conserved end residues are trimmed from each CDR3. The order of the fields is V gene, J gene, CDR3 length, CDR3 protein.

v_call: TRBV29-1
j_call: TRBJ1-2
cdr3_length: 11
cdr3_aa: SVLLDGNYGYT

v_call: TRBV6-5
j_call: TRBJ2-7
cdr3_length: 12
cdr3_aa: ASNPWDRGYEQY

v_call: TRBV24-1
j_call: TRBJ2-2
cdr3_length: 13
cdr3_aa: ATSDFPSNTGELF

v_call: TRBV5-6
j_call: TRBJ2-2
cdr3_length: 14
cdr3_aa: ASSWGTSGPGGELF

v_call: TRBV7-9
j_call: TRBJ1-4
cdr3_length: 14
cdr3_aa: ASSLALGQSSEKLF

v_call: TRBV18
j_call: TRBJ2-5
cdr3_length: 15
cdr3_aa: ASSPPMAGGAGETQY

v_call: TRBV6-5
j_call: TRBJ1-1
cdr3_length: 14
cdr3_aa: ASSYSSTDGNTEAF

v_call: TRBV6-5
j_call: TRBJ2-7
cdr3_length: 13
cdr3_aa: ASSWGTGSGYEQY

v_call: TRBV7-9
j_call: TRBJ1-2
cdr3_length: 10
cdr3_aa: ASSLMLSGYT

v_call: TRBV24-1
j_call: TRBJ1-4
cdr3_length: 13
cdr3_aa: ATSEQGTTNEKLF

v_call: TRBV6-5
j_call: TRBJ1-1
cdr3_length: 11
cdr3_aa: ASRVGGGTEAF

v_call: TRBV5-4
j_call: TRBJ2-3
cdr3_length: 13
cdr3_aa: ASSHGQGVLDTQY

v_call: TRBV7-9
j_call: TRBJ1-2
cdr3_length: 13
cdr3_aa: ASSGGGGTDYGYT

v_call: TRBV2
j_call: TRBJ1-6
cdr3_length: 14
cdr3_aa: ASGRLEDRNNSPLH

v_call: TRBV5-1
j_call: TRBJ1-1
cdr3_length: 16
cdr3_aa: ASSQRDRGASMNTEAF

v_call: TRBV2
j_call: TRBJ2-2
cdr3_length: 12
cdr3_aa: ASDPARGTGELF

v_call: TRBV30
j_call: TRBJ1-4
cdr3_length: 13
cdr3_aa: AWSWGGPTNEKLF

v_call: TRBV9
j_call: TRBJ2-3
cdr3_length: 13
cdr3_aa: ASSVGQFSTDTQY

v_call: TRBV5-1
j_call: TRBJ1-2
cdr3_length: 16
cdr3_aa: ASSLVAISSGTGYVYT

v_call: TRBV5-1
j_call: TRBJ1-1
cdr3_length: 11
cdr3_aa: ASSLNMNTEAF

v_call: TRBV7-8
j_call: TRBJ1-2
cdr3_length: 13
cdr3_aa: ASSSKTFLSWGYT

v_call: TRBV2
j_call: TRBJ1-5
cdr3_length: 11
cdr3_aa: ASSGPFNQPQH

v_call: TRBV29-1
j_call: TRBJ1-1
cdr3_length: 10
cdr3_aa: SVGGGDTEAF

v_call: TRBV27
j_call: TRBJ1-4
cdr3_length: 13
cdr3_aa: ASSSTTGGGEKLF

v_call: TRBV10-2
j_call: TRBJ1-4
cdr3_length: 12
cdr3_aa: ASKKGGTNEKLF

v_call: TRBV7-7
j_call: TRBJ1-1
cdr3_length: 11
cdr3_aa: ASSRDRNTEAF

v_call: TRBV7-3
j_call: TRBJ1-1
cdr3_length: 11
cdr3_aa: ASRSGDNTEAF

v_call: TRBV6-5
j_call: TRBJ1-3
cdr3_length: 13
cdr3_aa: ASRRQGDSGNTIY

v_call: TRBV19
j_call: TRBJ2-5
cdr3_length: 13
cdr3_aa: ASSPDQTGQETQY

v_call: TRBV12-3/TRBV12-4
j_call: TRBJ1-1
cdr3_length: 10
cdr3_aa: ASASGGTEAF

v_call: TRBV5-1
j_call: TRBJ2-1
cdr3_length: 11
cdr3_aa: ASSFGQVNEQF

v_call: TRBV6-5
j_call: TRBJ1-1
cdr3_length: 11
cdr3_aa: ASSFRGERQAF

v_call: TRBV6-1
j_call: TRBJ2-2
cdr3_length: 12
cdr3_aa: ASSEQGAAGELF

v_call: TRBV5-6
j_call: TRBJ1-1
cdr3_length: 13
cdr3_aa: ASSLGTVLNTEAF

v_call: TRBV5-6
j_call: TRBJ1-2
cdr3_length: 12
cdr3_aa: ASSSGRKVVGYT

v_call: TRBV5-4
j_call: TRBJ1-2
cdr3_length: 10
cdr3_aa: ASSLRTAGYT

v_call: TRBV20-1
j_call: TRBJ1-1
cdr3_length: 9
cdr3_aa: SAPGQTEAF

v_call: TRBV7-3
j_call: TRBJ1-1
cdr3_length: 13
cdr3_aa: ASSLSGQGVTEAF

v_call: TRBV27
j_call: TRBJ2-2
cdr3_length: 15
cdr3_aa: APSSEKRGGRTGELF

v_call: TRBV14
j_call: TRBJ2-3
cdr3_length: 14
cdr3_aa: ASSRNRGGNEDTQY

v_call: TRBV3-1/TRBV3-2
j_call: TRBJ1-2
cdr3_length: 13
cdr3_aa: ASSQAGTGVRGYT

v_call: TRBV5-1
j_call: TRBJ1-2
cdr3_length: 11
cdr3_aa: ASSRTANYGYT

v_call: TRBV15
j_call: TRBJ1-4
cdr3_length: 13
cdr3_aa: ATSRETGTNEKLF

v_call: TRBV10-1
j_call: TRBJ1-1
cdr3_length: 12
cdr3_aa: ASSLTRGPTEAF